What follows are 32 T cell receptor beta chains derived from one specimen sequenced in a study of T cell responses to AZD1222 COVID-19 vaccine. Here immunoSEQ multiplex PCR was the method, and the copy in TCRdb shows in-frame clones only, minus some. The table lists 140,000 to 150,000 clones, 80% to 85% of them singletons. Here the sequenced sample was peripheral blood, taken on day 0 of MenACWY control vaccination. These receptors were collected from an adult in good health.

The chain recombines TRBV2 with TRBJ2-3; tentatively, D is TRBD2 (7 bases). V shed 8 bases and J shed 7 bases, with 19 bases lying between them. This CDR3 comprises 14 residues. The germline CDR1 and CDR2 sequences are SNHLY and FYNNEI. The CDR3 reads CASRGGGGPNTQYF. In DNA form, the CDR3 reads TGTGCCAGCCGTGGAGGGGGGGGGCCCAATACGCAGTATTTT.

This sequence joins TRBV6-1 and TRBJ2-2; 11 bases match TRBD2. The CDR3 consists of 15 residues. With V trimmed by 8 bases and J by 2 bases, 4 bases remained unmatched. Germline V gene data show CDR1 as MNHNS and CDR2 as SASEGT. The CDR3 DNA sequence: TGTGCCAGCGCTAGCGGGGGGCTAAACACCGGGGAGCTGTTTTTT. Amino acids: CASASGGLNTGELFF.

The table lists this clone with a count of one. The rearrangement joins TRBV6-6 to TRBJ2-5; D may be TRBD1 (5 bases). V lost 0 bases and J 5 bases, leaving 10 bases between the germline ends. The CDR3 loop spans 14 amino acids. Germline lookup yields CDR1 MNHNY and CDR2 SVGAGI (reference sequence). The CDR3 DNA reads TGTGCCAGCAGTTACTCGGCAGGGTCGGAGACCCAGTACTTC. Protein sequence: CASSYSAGSETQYF.

The J gene is TRBJ2-3, the V gene TRBV10-1; the D gene is possibly TRBD1 (6 bases). Germline assignment: CDR1 WNHNN and CDR2 SYGVQD (reference sequence). V lost 3 bases to trimming and J lost 0 bases, with 10 bases between them. CDR3 length equals 15 residues. The CDR3 loop reads CASSEGTSSTDTQYF. In nucleotides, the CDR3 is TGCGCCAGCAGTGAAGGGACATCTAGCACAGATACGCAGTATTTT.

The chain combines TRBV10-3 with TRBJ1-2; D call uncertain. Germline V gene lookup returns CDR1 ENHRY and CDR2 SYGVKD. V lost 3 bases to trimming and J lost 3 bases, with 14 bases between them. The CDR3 covers 15 residues. The CDR3 region is CAISDSYFSHYGYTF. CDR3 nucleotides: TGTGCCATCAGTGATTCATACTTTTCCCACTATGGCTACACCTTC.

The chain carries TRBV7-9 and TRBJ1-2; no clear D gene. V was pared by 1 base and J by 0 bases, with 6 bases between. The length of the CDR3 is 14 residues. Germline CDR1 is SEHNR and CDR2 is FQNEAQ (reference sequence). For the CDR3, the DNA is TGTGCCAGCAGCTTAGGGTCGGCTAACTATGGCTACACCTTC. Translation: CASSLGSANYGYTF.

The V gene is TRBV18, the J gene TRBJ2-2, with TRBD1 matching over 9 bases. The CDR3 length is 16 residues. J was trimmed by 7 bases and V by 3 bases; bases with no gene match: 9. Germline values: CDR1 KGHSH, CDR2 LQKENI. The CDR3 loop reads CASSPPRTGVSGELFF. The CDR3 bases are TGTGCCAGCTCACCGCCACGGACAGGGGTCAGCGGGGAGCTGTTTTTT. Combining the CDR3 with reference TRBV18 and TRBJ2-2 gives the whole variable domain NAGVMQNPRHLVRRRGQEARLRCSPMKGHSHVYWYRQLPEEGLKFMVYLQKENIIDESGMPKERFSAEFPKEGPSILRIQQVVRGDSAAYFCASSPPRTGVSGELFFGEGSRLTVL.

The rearrangement uses TRBV7-2 and TRBJ1-6, with a tentative D call TRBD1 (6 bases). CDR3 length equals 16 residues. Germline V lookup: CDR1 SGHTA, CDR2 FQGNSA. Trimming pared 6 bases from V and 7 bases from J, leaving 19 bases between. The CDR3 loop reads CASSRSSGAENSPLHF. The CDR3 bases are TGTGCCAGCAGTCGCAGTTCAGGGGCTGAGAATTCACCCCTCCACTTT.

The rearrangement links TRBV6-6 to TRBJ2-7; the D gene is possibly TRBD2 (5 bases). Germline CDR1 is MNHNY and CDR2 is SVGAGI (reference sequence). V was cut by 0 bases and J by 3 bases, with 6 bases left in between. The CDR3 is made up of 13 amino acids. The CDR3 loop is CASSYSRDYEQYV. Written as DNA, the CDR3 is TGTGCCAGCAGTTACTCGAGGGACTACGAGCAGTACGTC.

This clone showed up just a few times. Within the sample, other DNA sequences also encode this same CDR3. The chain recombines TRBV9 with TRBJ1-3; D call uncertain. Trimming took 0 bases from V and 0 from J, leaving 4 bases between them. This CDR3 comprises 14 residues. From germline, CDR1 is SGDLS and CDR2 YYNGEE. CDR3 coding DNA: TGTGCCAGCAGCGTAGGCAGCTCTGGAAACACCATATATTTT. Amino acid sequence: CASSVGSSGNTIYF.

Written as DNA, the CDR3 is TGTGCCATCAGCGAAACAGGGAGCTACGAGCAGTACGTC. Translated, it gives CAISETGSYEQYV. The chain joins TRBV10-3 to TRBJ2-7, with a weak D call TRBD1 (6 bases). V was pared by 6 bases and J by 3 bases, with 12 bases between. The germline CDR1 and CDR2 sequences are ENHRY and SYGVKD. This CDR3 is built from 13 residues.

The rearrangement joins TRBV3-1 (or the pseudogene TRBV3-2) to TRBJ1-3; D call uncertain. The CDR3 length is 14 residues. In germline, CDR1 is LGHDT, CDR2 YNNKEL (reference sequence). Trimming shortened V by 1 base and J by 2 bases, and 6 bases separated the two germline ends. The CDR3 loop reads CASSQGIPGNTIYF. The DNA for the CDR3 is TGTGCCAGCAGCCAAGGGATCCCTGGAAACACCATATATTTT.

This sequence joins TRBV19 and TRBJ1-2; the D is unclear. V lost 5 bases to trimming and J lost 8 bases, with 21 bases between them. The germline gives CDR1 LNHDA, CDR2 SQIVND (reference sequence). This CDR3 comprises 15 residues. CDR3 bases: TGTGCCAGTAGTCCCCGCGAGGGTCGGAGAGAGGGCTACACCTTC. Translating gives CASSPREGRREGYTF.

The rearrangement joins TRBV3-1 (or the pseudogene TRBV3-2) to TRBJ2-3; TRBD2 matches 8 bases. Germline CDR1 is LGHDT and CDR2 is YNNKEL (reference sequence). The CDR3 has 16 amino acids. Trimming at V came to 2 bases and at J to 0 bases, leaving 4 bases not matched to a gene. In nucleotides, the CDR3 is TGTGCCAGCAGCCAACAAAGCGGGGGAAGCACAGATACGCAGTATTTT. Protein product: CASSQQSGGSTDTQYF.

The chain is built from TRBV19 and TRBJ2-1, with D possibly matching TRBD1 (6 bases). V was pared by 2 bases and J by 6 bases, with 8 bases between. Germline V gene data show CDR1 as LNHDA and CDR2 as SQIVND (reference sequence). The CDR3 extends over 13 amino acids. The CDR3 DNA follows: TGTGCCAGTAGTATAACAGGGACCAATGAGCAGTTCTTC. Residues: CASSITGTNEQFF.

The table lists this clone with a few counts. This chain links TRBV6-6 with TRBJ2-1; 11 nucleotides match TRBD2. The trim removed 4 bases at V and 6 bases at J, leaving 5 bases unmatched. This CDR3 comprises 15 residues. Germline V lookup: CDR1 MNHNY, CDR2 SVGAGI (reference sequence). The CDR3 nucleotides read TGTGCCAGCAGTTTCACTAGCGGGGGCCCCAATGAGCAGTTCTTC. It yields the protein CASSFTSGGPNEQFF.

The chain links TRBV7-7 to TRBJ2-7, with no clear D. Germline CDR1 is SSHAT and CDR2 is FNYEAQ (reference sequence). The ends were cut back, 0 bases at V and 1 base at J, with 4 bases in the middle. CDR3 length: 13 residues. CDR3 residues: CASSLAGSYEQYF. CDR3 nucleotides: TGTGCCAGCAGCTTAGCTGGGTCCTACGAGCAGTACTTC. Using reference TRBV7-7 and TRBJ2-7 for the parts outside the CDR3, the full variable domain is GAGVSQSPRYKVTKRGQDVTLRCDPISSHATLYWYQQALGQGPEFLTYFNYEAQPDKSGLPSDRFSAERPEGSISTLTIQRTEQRDSAMYRCASSLAGSYEQYFGPGTRLTVT.

About this clone itself: This CDR3 is also generated by other DNA sequences in the sample. This sequence joins TRBV6-5 and TRBJ1-2, with D possibly TRBD1 on 6 matching bases. Deletions cut 6 bases from V and 8 bases from J, with 13 bases between. Germline CDR1 MNHEY, CDR2 SVGAGI. This CDR3 comprises 12 residues. As DNA, the CDR3 is TGTGCCAGCAGGACCAGGGGATCAGGCTACACCTTC. The encoded protein is CASRTRGSGYTF.

This chain joins TRBV9 and TRBJ2-7, with 12 nucleotides matching TRBD2. There are 17 residues in the CDR3. Germline assignment: CDR1 SGDLS and CDR2 YYNGEE. Germline trimming cut 3 bases from V and 0 bases from J; bases unmatched to any gene: 7. The CDR3 nucleotides read TGTGCCAGCAGCGCCGGACTAGCGGGGACCGGCTCCTACGAGCAGTACTTC. It codes for CASSAGLAGTGSYEQYF.

The chain joins TRBV7-6 to TRBJ2-2; D gene unclear. Germline V CDR1 and CDR2: SGHVS, FNYEAQ. The CDR3 has 15 amino acids. Deletions cut 5 bases from V and 2 bases from J, with 12 bases between. The CDR3 loop is CASSLAGSNTGELFF. The CDR3 DNA follows: TGTGCCAGCAGCCTCGCTGGGTCTAACACCGGGGAGCTGTTTTTT.

V usage is TRBV4-1 and J usage is TRBJ2-7; tentatively, D is TRBD2 (6 bases). In germline, CDR1 is MGHRA, CDR2 YSYEKL. The CDR3 is 13 residues long. V dropped 0 bases and J dropped 3 bases, with 6 bases sitting between them. The CDR3 loop is CASSQEEGYEQYV. CDR3 in DNA: TGCGCCAGCAGCCAAGAGGAGGGCTACGAGCAGTACGTC.

The gene calls are TRBV30 and TRBJ1-2; D remains ambiguous. The CDR3 consists of 13 residues. In germline, CDR1 is GTSNPN, CDR2 SVGIG (reference sequence). Trimming shortened V by 0 bases and J by 4 bases, and 9 bases separated the two germline ends. This CDR3 reads CAWSVRLFYGYTF. CDR3 coding DNA: TGTGCCTGGAGTGTACGACTATTCTATGGCTACACCTTC.

The CDR3, as DNA: TGTGCCAGCAGTCAACAGAGGGGAGTGGGGTCACCCCTCCACTTT. This gives the protein CASSQQRGVGSPLHF. The V and J genes are TRBV6-5 and TRBJ1-6; a weak D match, TRBD1 (5 bases). CDR3 length: 15 amino acids. Germline V gene sequence: CDR1 MNHEY, CDR2 SVGAGI. The germline V and J ends were trimmed by 5 bases and 10 bases, with 18 bases remaining between them.

This chain uses TRBV27 with TRBJ2-1; 7 bases are a match to TRBD2. The length of the CDR3 is 17 residues. V trimming: 2 bases; J trimming: 3 bases; junction bases outside the gene matches: 10. Germline assignment: CDR1 MNHEY and CDR2 SMNVEV (reference sequence). Here the CDR3 DNA reads TGTGCCAGCAGTTTAGATCCCCCTAGCGGATACTACAATGAGCAGTTCTTC. Translated: CASSLDPPSGYYNEQFF.

The chain uses TRBV3-1 (or the pseudogene TRBV3-2) and TRBJ1-5, with 10 nucleotides matching TRBD1. Germline values: CDR1 LGHDT, CDR2 YNNKEL (reference sequence). The CDR3 has 14 residues. J was trimmed by 9 bases and V by 3 bases; bases with no gene match: 5. Here the CDR3 DNA reads TGTGCCAGCAGCCATGGACAGGGGGTAGCGCCCCAGCATTTT. Protein: CASSHGQGVAPQHF.

The V gene is TRBV7-9, the J gene TRBJ1-3, with D maybe TRBD1 (6 bases). Trimming shortened V by 5 bases and J by 8 bases, and 10 bases separated the two germline ends. Germline V gene data show CDR1 as SEHNR and CDR2 as FQNEAQ (reference sequence). This CDR3 contains 12 residues. Here the CDR3 DNA reads TGTGCCAGCAGCCGGACAGAGGACACCATATATTTT. The encoded protein is CASSRTEDTIYF.

V gene TRBV24-1 combines with J gene TRBJ2-3; 10 nucleotides agree with TRBD2. V lost 3 bases, J lost 4 bases, and 9 bases stayed unmatched. Germline V gene sequence: CDR1 KGHDR, CDR2 SFDVKD. The CDR3 runs 17 residues. As DNA, the CDR3 is TGTGCCACCAGTGATCCTTCTGAAGCGGGGGGGGCAGATACGCAGTATTTT. Protein sequence: CATSDPSEAGGADTQYF.

This chain connects TRBV6-5 to TRBJ1-6; no clear D. Trimming stripped 7 bases from V and 5 bases from J, with 12 bases between. The CDR3 loop spans 14 amino acids. Germline values: CDR1 MNHEY, CDR2 SVGAGI. The CDR3 DNA sequence: TGTGCCAGCAAGGACTCATCGGATAATTCACCCCTCCACTTT. Its protein is CASKDSSDNSPLHF.

This chain uses TRBV7-8 with TRBJ2-5; 9 positions agree with TRBD1. The V gene's germline CDR1 is SGHVS and CDR2 FQNEAQ. Trimming took 0 bases from V and 4 from J; bases not matched to a gene: 6. The CDR3 contains 16 residues. The CDR3 region is CASSLATGTGIETQYF. CDR3 nucleotides: TGTGCCAGCAGCTTAGCCACCGGGACAGGGATAGAGACCCAGTACTTC.

J is TRBJ2-1 and V is TRBV7-3; 11 nucleotides align to TRBD2. This CDR3 has 15 residues. Germline-derived CDR1 and CDR2 are SGHTA and FQGTGA. V shed 5 bases, J shed 8 bases, and the junction held 8 bases outside the gene matches. Here the CDR3 reads CASSPLAGGQDEQFF. CDR3 bases: TGTGCCAGCAGCCCTCTAGCGGGGGGTCAGGATGAGCAGTTCTTC.

The CDR3 DNA reads as TGTGCCAGCAGCCCGCTTGTTGCAGGGAGAGAGACCCAGTACTTC. Translated, it gives CASSPLVAGRETQYF. The V call is TRBV5-8, the J call TRBJ2-5; D tentatively reads TRBD1 or TRBD2 (5 bases each). The V end was cut by 4 bases, the J end by 4 bases, with 17 bases between. The germline V gene has CDR1 SGHTS and CDR2 YDEGEE. This CDR3 spans 15 amino acids.

V gene TRBV9 combines with J gene TRBJ2-3; 8 positions match TRBD2. The germline gives CDR1 SGDLS, CDR2 YYNGEE. The CDR3 sequence is 15 residues long. With 3 bases clipped from V and 6 bases from J, the junction kept 9 bases outside the gene matches. CDR3 protein: CASSGGGRPPDTQYF. CDR3 DNA: TGTGCCAGCAGCGGCGGCGGGAGGCCGCCGGATACGCAGTATTTT.